This is a list of T cell receptor beta chains from one sample in a study of cytomegalovirus exposure and HLA in healthy donors. Some clones are missing from TCRdb's copy, which holds only in-frame ones; the method was immunoSEQ multiplex PCR. The repertoire holds almost 200,000 clones, with roughly 80% as singletons. Source material: PBMCs. The source of these receptors is a male donor in good health and CMV-seropositive. Both conserved end residues are part of each CDR3. The D gene is left open where the match is weak. The size entry is marked missing in some rows and otherwise reads once, few, many or a size class.

>TRBD2|TRBV9|TRBJ2-2|-
TGTGTCAGCAGCGCCCATAGCGGGGTGAACACCGGGGAGCTGTTTTTT
CVSSAHSGVNTGELFF
>-|TRBV7-2|TRBJ1-5|-
TGTGCCAGCAGCTTAGACCCAGGGAATCAGCCCCAGCATTTT
CASSLDPGNQPQHF
>-|TRBV4-3|TRBJ2-3|-
TGCGCCAGCAGCCAAGGCACGGGAAAGCCAGATACGCAGTATTTT
CASSQGTGKPDTQYF
>-|TRBV19|TRBJ1-5|-
TGTGCCAGTAGTCAGTTCGGGAATCAGCCCCAGCATTTT
CASSQFGNQPQHF
>TRBD2|TRBV19|TRBJ2-7|-
TGTGCCAGTAGTATTTCCGGGACTAGCTACGAGCAGTACTTC
CASSISGTSYEQYF
>-|TRBV29-1|TRBJ2-5|-
TGCAGCGTAGAACGAGCGGAGACCCAGTACTTC
CSVERAETQYF
>-|TRBV11-1|TRBJ1-1|-
TGTGCCAGCAGCTTAGGCGGGCCGGGGGTTGGATGGAACACTGAAGCTTTCTTT
CASSLGGPGVGWNTEAFF
>TRBD1|TRBV5-6|TRBJ2-5|-
TGTGCCAGCAGCCCTAGACAGGGCCAGGGGGAGACCCAGTACTTC
CASSPRQGQGETQYF
>TRBD1|TRBV7-9|TRBJ2-7|-
TGTGCCAGCAGCTCAGGGACAGTATACGAGCAGTACTTC
CASSSGTVYEQYF
>-|TRBV10-3|TRBJ1-6|-
TGTGCCATCAGTTCCCGAGATTCACCCCTCCACTTT
CAISSRDSPLHF
>-|TRBV9|TRBJ1-3|-
TGTGCCAGCAGCGTAGGCCGGACAGACGGAAACACCATATATTTT
CASSVGRTDGNTIYF
>TRBD2|TRBV7-6|TRBJ2-1|-
TGTGCCAGCAGTCGTCCGGCTAGCGGGAGCAATGAGCAGTTCTTC
CASSRPASGSNEQFF
>TRBD1|TRBV7-2|TRBJ1-2|once
TGTGCCAGCAGCCCAGGACAGGCTTATGGCTACACCTTC
CASSPGQAYGYTF
>TRBD2|TRBV4-1|TRBJ2-5|-
TGCGCCAGCAGCCGAGGACTAGCAGAAGAGACCCAGTACTTC
CASSRGLAEETQYF
>TRBD1|TRBV7-2|TRBJ2-7|-
TGTGCCAGCAGCTCCTCCGGGACAGGGACCTACGAGCAGTACTTC
CASSSSGTGTYEQYF
>-|TRBV4-3|TRBJ1-1|-
TGCGCCAGCAGCCGACAGGAGAACACTGAAGCTTTCTTT
CASSRQENTEAFF
>TRBD1|TRBV6-6|TRBJ1-4|-
TGTGCCAGCACGAGGACAGGGAGGAGTGTGAATGAAAAACTGTTTTTT
CASTRTGRSVNEKLFF
>TRBD2|TRBV7-8|TRBJ2-5|-
TGTGCCAGCAGCTTAACCCTTTTAGACCCTAGCGGATTAGAGACCCAGTACTTC
CASSLTLLDPSGLETQYF
>TRBD2|TRBV5-4|TRBJ2-3|-
TGTGCCAGCACCACATCCATCGCGGTGGGAGGGAGGGATACGCAGTATTTT
CASTTSIAVGGRDTQYF
>TRBD1|TRBV7-6|TRBJ2-7|once
TGTGCCAGCAGCTTAGCGGGGCAGGGGGTAGGAGAGCAGTACTTC
CASSLAGQGVGEQYF
>TRBD1|TRBV11-1|TRBJ1-6|-
TGTGCCAGCAGCCAAACAGGGGATCCGAAGAATTCACCCCTCCACTTT
CASSQTGDPKNSPLHF
>TRBD2|TRBV6-5|TRBJ2-4|-
TGTGCCAGCATGGGGGGGGGAGCCAAAAACATTCAGTACTTC
CASMGGGAKNIQYF
>-|TRBV23-1|TRBJ2-3|-
TGCGCCAGCAGTCAAGCGGTCAGGGGGGTCACAGATACGCAGTATTTT
CASSQAVRGVTDTQYF
>-|TRBV7-3|TRBJ2-3|-
TGTGCCAGCGCAGGCGGGGATACGCAGTATTTT
CASAGGDTQYF
>-|TRBV18|TRBJ2-5|-
TGTGCCAGCTCACCACGTATCGTGGGAGAAGAGACCCAGTACTTC
CASSPRIVGEETQYF
>-|TRBV5-6|TRBJ2-4|few
TGTGCCAGCAGCGACCTTGTAGGCGGGGGACACGAATACTTC
CASSDLVGGGHEYF
>TRBD1|TRBV18|TRBJ1-1|-
TGTGCCAGCTCACCCGGGACAGACAATAAGGAAGCTTTCTTT
CASSPGTDNKEAFF
>-|TRBV6-5|TRBJ2-5|-
TGTGCCAGCAGTTATGTGGGGGGGCGAGAGACCCAGTACTTC
CASSYVGGRETQYF
>TRBD1|TRBV7-9|TRBJ1-2|-
TGTGCCAGCAGCTCCGATCAGAGACACATAGACAGGGGCTATGGCTACACCTTC
CASSSDQRHIDRGYGYTF
>TRBD2|TRBV9|TRBJ2-2|few
TGTGCCAGCAGCGCCCCAAGCGGTGTCCTAGCGGGGGGGCCCCCCGGGGAGCTGTTTTTT
CASSAPSGVLAGGPPGELFF
>TRBD2|TRBV28|TRBJ2-5|-
TGTGCCAGCAGTTTATCCCCAGGACTAGCTCAAGAGACCCAGTACTTC
CASSLSPGLAQETQYF
>-|TRBV11-2|TRBJ2-1|-
TGTGCCAGCAGCCCACAGGGAAACCTGGGCAATGAGCAGTTCTTC
CASSPQGNLGNEQFF
>TRBD2|TRBV4-3|TRBJ2-1|-
TGCGCCAGCAGCCAAGAAGACGTTCTAGCGGGAGCCTACAATGAGCAGTTCTTC
CASSQEDVLAGAYNEQFF
>-|TRBV5-4|TRBJ2-7|-
TGTGCCAGCAGCGTGTCGAGGACTGGCTACGAGCAGTACTTC
CASSVSRTGYEQYF
>-|TRBV7-2|TRBJ2-6|-
TGTGCCAGCAGCCCTCAGGGCTCTGGGGCCAACGTCCTGACTTTC
CASSPQGSGANVLTF
>TRBD1|TRBV9|TRBJ2-7|-
TGTGCCAGCAGCCCCCAAGACAGGGTGGGGACCTACGAGCAGTACTTC
CASSPQDRVGTYEQYF
>-|TRBV4-2|TRBJ1-2|-
TGTGCCAGCAGCTCACAAGGGGAACAGGACTATGGCTACACCTTC
CASSSQGEQDYGYTF
>TRBD1|TRBV5-3|TRBJ2-7|-
TGTGCCAGAAGCGGGGACAGGGACGAGCAGTACTTC
CARSGDRDEQYF
>-|TRBV4-3|TRBJ2-7|-
TGCGCCAGCAGCCAAGATCTAACAGGGTCCTACGAGCAGTACTTC
CASSQDLTGSYEQYF
>TRBD2|TRBV7-8|TRBJ2-7|-
TGTGCCAGCAGTCGGACTAGCGGGAATGAGCAGTACTTC
CASSRTSGNEQYF
>-|TRBV5-1|TRBJ2-7|-
TGCGCCAGCAGCTTGGGCCGAGGGGGGGTCTCCGAGCAGTACTTC
CASSLGRGGVSEQYF
>-|TRBV29-1|TRBJ2-1|-
TGCAGCTCAAGGGCGGGTCTCAGATACAATGAGCAGTTCTTC
CSSRAGLRYNEQFF
>-|TRBV29-1|TRBJ1-2|once
TGCAGCGTTGTCGCCAGATCTAACTATGGCTACACCTTC
CSVVARSNYGYTF
>TRBD2|TRBV10-3|TRBJ2-1|-
TGTGCCATCAGTGAGTCGCATACTAGCGGGAGTAATGAGCAGTTCTTC
CAISESHTSGSNEQFF
>TRBD1|TRBV9|TRBJ2-1|-
TGTGCCAGCAGCGTAGAGGGGGCGAGCAATGAGCAGTTCTTC
CASSVEGASNEQFF
>-|TRBV27|TRBJ2-1|-
TGTGCCAGCAGCTCACAGGATGGTCCTAAGAATGAGCAGTTCTTC
CASSSQDGPKNEQFF
>-|TRBV27|TRBJ2-7|few
TGTGCCAGCAGTTTGATCCCAGGCTCGAACGCCGAGCAGTACTTC
CASSLIPGSNAEQYF
>TRBD1|TRBV5-4|TRBJ2-7|-
TGTGCCAGCAGCGTGGGACAGGGGAATTACGAGCAGTACTTC
CASSVGQGNYEQYF
>TRBD1|TRBV7-3|TRBJ2-4|-
TGTGCCAGCAGCCCCGGACAGGGAGTGGACAAAAACATTCAGTACTTC
CASSPGQGVDKNIQYF
>-|TRBV21-1|TRBJ2-7|once
TGTGCCAGCAGCAAAGAGGACAGGGGCTTGGGCTACGAGCAGTACTTC
CASSKEDRGLGYEQYF
>TRBD2|TRBV10-2|TRBJ2-7|-
TGCGCCAGCAGTGAGCCCGGACTAGCTGGCTCCTACGAGCAGTACTTC
CASSEPGLAGSYEQYF